Listed below are T cell receptor beta chains from one sample, sequenced in a study of response to subunit inactivated influenza vaccine. One entry per CDR3 protein results from TCRdb running MiXCR on the RT-PCR reads. The data contain about 570,000 distinct CDR3 sequences, around 11% of them singletons. These records were also assigned to another study, of T cells expressing NK-cell markers.

Source: PBMCs from blood, taken on the day of vaccination. These receptors were taken from a man in his forties or fifties who received an inactivated influenza vaccine. Each CDR3 is given with its conserved first and last residue. The order of the fields is CDR3 protein, CDR3 DNA, V gene, J gene, D gene, clone size. D genes are given only for firm matches. A clone size is listed for some rows: how often the clone was seen (once, few, many), or a class if it is expanded.

cdr3_aa: CSASDRVSYEQYF
cdr3_nt: TGCAGTGCTTCGGACAGGGTATCCTACGAGCAGTACTTC
v_call: TRBV20-1
j_call: TRBJ2-7
d_call: TRBD1
clone_size: -

cdr3_aa: CASSLAPLSSGSWIKNIQYF
cdr3_nt: TGTGCCAGCAGCTTAGCCCCCCTCTCTAGCGGGAGTTGGATAAAAAATATTCAGTACTTC
v_call: TRBV7-2
j_call: TRBJ2-4
d_call: TRBD2
clone_size: once

cdr3_aa: CASSYFGTPNEKLFF
cdr3_nt: TGTGCCAGCAGTTACTTCGGGACACCTAATGAAAAACTGTTTTTT
v_call: TRBV6-2/TRBV6-3
j_call: TRBJ1-4
d_call: -
clone_size: -

cdr3_aa: CASSLDLGNEQFF
cdr3_nt: TGTGCCAGCAGCTTGGACTTGGGGAATGAGCAGTTCTTC
v_call: TRBV5-5
j_call: TRBJ2-1
d_call: -
clone_size: -

cdr3_aa: CASRLGTGGETQYF
cdr3_nt: TGTGCCAGCAGGCTAGGGACAGGGGGGGAGACCCAGTACTTC
v_call: TRBV12-3/TRBV12-4
j_call: TRBJ2-5
d_call: TRBD1
clone_size: -

cdr3_aa: CASSLNPNSGASYNEQFF
cdr3_nt: TGCGCCAGCAGCTTGAACCCCAACAGCGGGGCGTCCTACAATGAGCAGTTCTTC
v_call: TRBV5-1
j_call: TRBJ2-1
d_call: TRBD2
clone_size: few

cdr3_aa: CASSLGGADSSYNEQFF
cdr3_nt: TGTGCCAGCAGCTTAGGGGGTGCAGATAGCTCCTACAATGAGCAGTTCTTC
v_call: TRBV13
j_call: TRBJ2-1
d_call: -
clone_size: -

cdr3_aa: CASSQAGGGTGELFF
cdr3_nt: TGTGCCAGCAGCCAAGCGGGAGGGGGCACCGGGGAGCTGTTTTTT
v_call: TRBV4-2
j_call: TRBJ2-2
d_call: TRBD2
clone_size: few

cdr3_aa: CSARDGQGSSYEQYF
cdr3_nt: TGCAGTGCTAGAGATGGACAGGGCAGCTCCTACGAGCAGTACTTC
v_call: TRBV20-1
j_call: TRBJ2-7
d_call: TRBD1
clone_size: -

cdr3_aa: CSAPDRNYGYTF
cdr3_nt: TGCAGTGCCCCGGACAGAAACTATGGCTACACCTTC
v_call: TRBV20-1
j_call: TRBJ1-2
d_call: -
clone_size: many

cdr3_aa: CSARSTGGYTF
cdr3_nt: TGCAGCGCTCGCTCCACAGGTGGCTACACCTTC
v_call: TRBV29-1
j_call: TRBJ1-2
d_call: -
clone_size: few

cdr3_aa: CASSYRSSRDTQYF
cdr3_nt: TGTGCCAGCAGTTACAGGAGCAGCCGAGATACGCAGTATTTT
v_call: TRBV6-2/TRBV6-3
j_call: TRBJ2-3
d_call: -
clone_size: -

cdr3_aa: CASSWGAGAVEQYF
cdr3_nt: TGTGCCAGCAGCTGGGGAGCCGGCGCCGTAGAGCAGTACTTC
v_call: TRBV5-5
j_call: TRBJ2-7
d_call: -
clone_size: -

cdr3_aa: CATVTGPLVEQYF
cdr3_nt: TGTGCCACCGTAACAGGGCCCTTGGTTGAGCAGTACTTC
v_call: TRBV28
j_call: TRBJ2-7
d_call: -
clone_size: -

cdr3_aa: CASSEPLGRGAYEQYF
cdr3_nt: TGTGCCAGCAGTGAGCCTTTGGGCAGGGGGGCCTACGAGCAGTACTTC
v_call: TRBV2
j_call: TRBJ2-7
d_call: -
clone_size: -

cdr3_aa: CASSLVKWLSVKSNYGYTF
cdr3_nt: TGTGCCAGCAGCTTAGTGAAGTGGTTGTCAGTCAAGAGTAACTATGGCTACACCTTC
v_call: TRBV11-2
j_call: TRBJ1-2
d_call: -
clone_size: -

cdr3_aa: CASSFTLAFDGRGEQYF
cdr3_nt: TGTGCCAGCAGTTTTACGTTAGCTTTCGACGGGCGTGGCGAGCAGTACTTC
v_call: TRBV28
j_call: TRBJ2-7
d_call: -
clone_size: few

cdr3_aa: CASSWGAETQYF
cdr3_nt: TGTGCCAGCAGCTGGGGTGCCGAGACCCAGTACTTC
v_call: TRBV12-3/TRBV12-4
j_call: TRBJ2-5
d_call: -
clone_size: many

cdr3_aa: CASSQDPQGAVEQYF
cdr3_nt: TGCGCCAGCAGCCAAGATCCACAGGGGGCGGTCGAGCAGTACTTC
v_call: TRBV4-3
j_call: TRBJ2-7
d_call: TRBD1
clone_size: few

cdr3_aa: CASSLASRRSEQYF
cdr3_nt: TGCGCCAGCAGCTTGGCCTCGAGACGAAGCGAGCAGTACTTC
v_call: TRBV5-1
j_call: TRBJ2-7
d_call: -
clone_size: -

cdr3_aa: CSAPREKWAGGRSSYEQYF
cdr3_nt: TGCAGTGCTCCACGAGAAAAGTGGGCAGGGGGAAGGAGCTCCTACGAGCAGTACTTC
v_call: TRBV20-1
j_call: TRBJ2-7
d_call: TRBD1
clone_size: -

cdr3_aa: CASSDPASGGTDTQYF
cdr3_nt: TGTGCCAGCAGCGATCCCGCTAGCGGGGGCACAGATACGCAGTATTTT
v_call: TRBV7-9
j_call: TRBJ2-3
d_call: TRBD2
clone_size: few

cdr3_aa: CASSSHQPDTQYF
cdr3_nt: TGTGCCAGCAGCTCCCACCAGCCAGATACGCAGTATTTT
v_call: TRBV7-2
j_call: TRBJ2-3
d_call: -
clone_size: few

cdr3_aa: CASSATGNEQFF
cdr3_nt: TGTGCCAGCAGCGCCACCGGGAATGAGCAGTTCTTC
v_call: TRBV4-2
j_call: TRBJ2-1
d_call: -
clone_size: many

cdr3_aa: CASSGQGTNTEAFF
cdr3_nt: TGTGCCAGCAGCGGACAGGGGACGAACACTGAAGCTTTCTTT
v_call: TRBV7-2
j_call: TRBJ1-1
d_call: TRBD1
clone_size: many

cdr3_aa: CASSLGQGRNTGELFF
cdr3_nt: TGCGCCAGCAGCTTGGGGCAGGGACGTAACACCGGGGAGCTGTTTTTT
v_call: TRBV5-1
j_call: TRBJ2-2
d_call: -
clone_size: many

cdr3_aa: CASSVGTGGLAGYNEQFF
cdr3_nt: TGTGCCAGCAGCGTAGGGACCGGTGGACTAGCGGGCTACAATGAGCAGTTCTTC
v_call: TRBV9
j_call: TRBJ2-1
d_call: TRBD2
clone_size: -

cdr3_aa: CASPPGQRGFTDTQYF
cdr3_nt: TGTGCCAGCCCCCCGGGTCAGCGGGGGTTCACAGATACGCAGTATTTT
v_call: TRBV6-1
j_call: TRBJ2-3
d_call: TRBD2
clone_size: -

cdr3_aa: CASSQELAGFNEQFF
cdr3_nt: TGTGCCAGCAGCCAAGAACTAGCGGGCTTCAATGAGCAGTTCTTC
v_call: TRBV4-2
j_call: TRBJ2-1
d_call: TRBD2
clone_size: -

cdr3_aa: CASSLQVSYNEQFF
cdr3_nt: TGTGCCAGCAGCCTTCAGGTTAGCTACAATGAGCAGTTCTTC
v_call: TRBV7-2
j_call: TRBJ2-1
d_call: -
clone_size: -

cdr3_aa: CSARAGQGGKNIQYF
cdr3_nt: TGCAGTGCTAGAGCGGGCCAGGGAGGCAAAAACATTCAGTACTTC
v_call: TRBV20-1
j_call: TRBJ2-4
d_call: -
clone_size: few

cdr3_aa: CATSGLSNGQTSGANVLTF
cdr3_nt: TGTGCCACCAGTGGACTTTCAAACGGGCAAACCTCTGGGGCCAACGTCCTGACTTTC
v_call: TRBV24-1
j_call: TRBJ2-6
d_call: -
clone_size: few

cdr3_aa: CASSATSGGTYEQYF
cdr3_nt: TGTGCCAGCAGCGCGACTAGCGGGGGGACCTACGAGCAGTACTTC
v_call: TRBV7-2
j_call: TRBJ2-7
d_call: TRBD2
clone_size: few

cdr3_aa: CASSQEFPTDRDYGYTF
cdr3_nt: TGCGCCAGCAGCCAAGAATTCCCGACAGACAGGGATTATGGCTACACCTTC
v_call: TRBV4-1
j_call: TRBJ1-2
d_call: TRBD1
clone_size: many

cdr3_aa: CAISPGTAYGYTF
cdr3_nt: TGTGCCATCAGCCCCGGGACGGCCTATGGCTACACCTTC
v_call: TRBV10-3
j_call: TRBJ1-2
d_call: -
clone_size: many

cdr3_aa: CASTSWGGGETQYF
cdr3_nt: TGTGCCAGCACCTCGTGGGGGGGCGGAGAGACCCAGTACTTC
v_call: TRBV7-2
j_call: TRBJ2-5
d_call: -
clone_size: few

cdr3_aa: CSATKGSDSNQPQHF
cdr3_nt: TGCAGTGCGACGAAGGGCAGCGATAGCAATCAGCCCCAGCATTTT
v_call: TRBV20-1
j_call: TRBJ1-5
d_call: -
clone_size: many